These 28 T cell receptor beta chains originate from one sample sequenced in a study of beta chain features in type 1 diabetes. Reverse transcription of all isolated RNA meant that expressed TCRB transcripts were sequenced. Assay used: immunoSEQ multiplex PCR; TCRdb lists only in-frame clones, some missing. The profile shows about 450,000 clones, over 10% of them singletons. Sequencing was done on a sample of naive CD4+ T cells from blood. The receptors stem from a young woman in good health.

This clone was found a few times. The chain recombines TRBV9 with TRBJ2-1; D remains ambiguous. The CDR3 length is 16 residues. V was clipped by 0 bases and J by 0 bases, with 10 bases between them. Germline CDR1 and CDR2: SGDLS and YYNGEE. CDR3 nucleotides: TGTGCCAGCAGCGTAGGGTGGACCAGCTCCTACAATGAGCAGTTCTTC. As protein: CASSVGWTSSYNEQFF.

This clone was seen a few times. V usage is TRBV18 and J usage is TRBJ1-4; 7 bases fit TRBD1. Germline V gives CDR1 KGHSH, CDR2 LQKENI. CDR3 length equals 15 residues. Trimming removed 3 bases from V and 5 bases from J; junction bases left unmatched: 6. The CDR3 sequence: CASSPRGGLNEKLFF. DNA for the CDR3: TGTGCCAGCTCACCCCGAGGGGGCTTAAATGAAAAACTGTTTTTT.

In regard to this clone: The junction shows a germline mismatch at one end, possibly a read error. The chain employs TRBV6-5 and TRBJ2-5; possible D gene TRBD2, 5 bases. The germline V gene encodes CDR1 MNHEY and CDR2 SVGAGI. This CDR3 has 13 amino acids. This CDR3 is CASSDSYGRTQYF. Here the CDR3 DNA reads TGTGCCAGCAGTGACTCTTATGGGAGGACCCAGTACTTC.

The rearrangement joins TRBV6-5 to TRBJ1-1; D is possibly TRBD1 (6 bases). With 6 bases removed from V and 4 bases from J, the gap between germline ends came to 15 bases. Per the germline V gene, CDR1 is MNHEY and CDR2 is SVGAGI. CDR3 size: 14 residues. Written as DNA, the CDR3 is TGTGCCAGCAGCCGTGACAGGCTGGGCACTGAAGCTTTCTTT. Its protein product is CASSRDRLGTEAFF.

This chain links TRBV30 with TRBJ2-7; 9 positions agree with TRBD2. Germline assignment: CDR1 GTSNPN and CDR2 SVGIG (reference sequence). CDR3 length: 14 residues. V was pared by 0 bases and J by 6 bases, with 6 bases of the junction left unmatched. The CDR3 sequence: CAWSVIAGAAEQYF. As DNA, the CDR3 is TGTGCCTGGAGTGTAATAGCGGGAGCCGCCGAGCAGTACTTC.

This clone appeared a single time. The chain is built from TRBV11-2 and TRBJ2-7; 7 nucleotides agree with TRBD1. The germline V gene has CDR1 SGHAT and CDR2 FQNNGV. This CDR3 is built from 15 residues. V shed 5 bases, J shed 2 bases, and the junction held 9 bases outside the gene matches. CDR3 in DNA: TGTGCCAGCAGCCGAATCCGGGACAGTCCCTACGAGCAGTACTTC. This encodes CASSRIRDSPYEQYF.

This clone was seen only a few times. The DNA for the CDR3 is TGTGCCAGCAGCCCGATCCGGGTAGCCAAAAACATTCAGTACTTC. Protein sequence: CASSPIRVAKNIQYF. V usage is TRBV7-8 and J usage is TRBJ2-4, with D unresolved. The CDR3 is made up of 15 amino acids. Germline CDR1 and CDR2: SGHVS and FQNEAQ. The germline V and J ends were trimmed by 5 bases and 0 bases, with 11 bases remaining between them.

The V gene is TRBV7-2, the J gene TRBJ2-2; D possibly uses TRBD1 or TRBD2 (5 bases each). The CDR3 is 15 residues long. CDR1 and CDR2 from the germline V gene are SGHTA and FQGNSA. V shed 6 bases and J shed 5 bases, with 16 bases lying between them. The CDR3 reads CASRRNRDRTGELFF. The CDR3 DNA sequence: TGTGCCAGCAGACGTAACCGGGACCGGACCGGGGAGCTGTTTTTT.

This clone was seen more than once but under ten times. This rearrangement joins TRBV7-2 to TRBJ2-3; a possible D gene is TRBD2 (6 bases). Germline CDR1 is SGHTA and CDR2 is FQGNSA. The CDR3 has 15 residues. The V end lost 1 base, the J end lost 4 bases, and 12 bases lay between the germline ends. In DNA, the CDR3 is TGTGCCAGCAGCTTAGACGCCGGAGGGGCAGATACGCAGTATTTT. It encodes CASSLDAGGADTQYF.

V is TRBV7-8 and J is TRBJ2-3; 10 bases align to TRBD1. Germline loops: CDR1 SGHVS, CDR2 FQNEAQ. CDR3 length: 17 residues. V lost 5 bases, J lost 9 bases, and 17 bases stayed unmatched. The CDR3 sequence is CASSLNPGTGVSGTQYF. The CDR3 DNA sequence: TGTGCCAGCAGCCTAAACCCCGGGACAGGGGTTTCCGGCACGCAGTATTTT.

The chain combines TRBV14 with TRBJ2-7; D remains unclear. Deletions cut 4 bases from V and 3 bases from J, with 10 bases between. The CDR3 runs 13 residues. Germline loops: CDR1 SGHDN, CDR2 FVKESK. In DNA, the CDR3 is TGTGCCAGCAGCCGCACACATAGCTACGAGCAGTACGTC. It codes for CASSRTHSYEQYV.

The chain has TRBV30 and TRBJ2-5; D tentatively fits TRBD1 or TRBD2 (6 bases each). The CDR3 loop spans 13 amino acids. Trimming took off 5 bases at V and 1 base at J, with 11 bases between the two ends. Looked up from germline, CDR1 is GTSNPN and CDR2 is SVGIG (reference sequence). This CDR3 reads CAWGRGLQETQYF. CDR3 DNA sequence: TGTGCCTGGGGCAGGGGACTCCAAGAGACCCAGTACTTC.

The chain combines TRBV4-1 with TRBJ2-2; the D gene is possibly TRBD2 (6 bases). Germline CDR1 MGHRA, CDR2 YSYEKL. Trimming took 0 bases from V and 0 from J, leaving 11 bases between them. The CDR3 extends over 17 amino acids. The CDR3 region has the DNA TGCGCCAGCAGCCAAGAGGCGGAGGGAGCGAACACCGGGGAGCTGTTTTTT. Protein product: CASSQEAEGANTGELFF.

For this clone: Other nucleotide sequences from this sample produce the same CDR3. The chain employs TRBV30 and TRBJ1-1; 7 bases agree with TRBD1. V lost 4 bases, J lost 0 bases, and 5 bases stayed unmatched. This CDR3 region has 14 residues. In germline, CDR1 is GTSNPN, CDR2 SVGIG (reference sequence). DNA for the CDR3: TGTGCCTGGAATCTAGACAGGGTGAACACTGAAGCTTTCTTT. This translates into CAWNLDRVNTEAFF.

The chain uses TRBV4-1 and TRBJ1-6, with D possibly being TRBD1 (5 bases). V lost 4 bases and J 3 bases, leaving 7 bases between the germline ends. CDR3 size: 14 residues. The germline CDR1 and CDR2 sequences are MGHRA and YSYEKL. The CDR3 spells CASSPGNYNSPLHF. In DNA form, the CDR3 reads TGCGCCAGCAGCCCAGGGAACTATAATTCACCCCTCCACTTT.

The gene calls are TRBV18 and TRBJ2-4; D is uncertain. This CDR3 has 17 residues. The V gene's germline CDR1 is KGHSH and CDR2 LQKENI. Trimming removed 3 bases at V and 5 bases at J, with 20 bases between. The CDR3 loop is CASSPNSFPGPQNIQYF. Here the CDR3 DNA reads TGTGCCAGCTCACCGAATTCTTTCCCGGGTCCCCAAAACATTCAGTACTTC.

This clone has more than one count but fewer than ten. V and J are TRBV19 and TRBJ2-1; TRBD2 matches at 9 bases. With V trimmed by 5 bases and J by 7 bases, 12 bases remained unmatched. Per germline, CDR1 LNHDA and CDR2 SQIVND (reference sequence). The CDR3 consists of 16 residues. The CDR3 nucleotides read TGTGCCAGTAGTTCCCAGGGGAGCGGGGGGAGAAATGAGCAGTTCTTC. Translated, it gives CASSSQGSGGRNEQFF.

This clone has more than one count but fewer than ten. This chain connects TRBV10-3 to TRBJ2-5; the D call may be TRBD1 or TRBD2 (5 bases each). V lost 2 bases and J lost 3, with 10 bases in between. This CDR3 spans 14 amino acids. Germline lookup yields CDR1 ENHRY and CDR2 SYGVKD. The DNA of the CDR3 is TGTGCCATCAGTGAGGTTGGGGGAAAAGAGACCCAGTACTTC. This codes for CAISEVGGKETQYF.

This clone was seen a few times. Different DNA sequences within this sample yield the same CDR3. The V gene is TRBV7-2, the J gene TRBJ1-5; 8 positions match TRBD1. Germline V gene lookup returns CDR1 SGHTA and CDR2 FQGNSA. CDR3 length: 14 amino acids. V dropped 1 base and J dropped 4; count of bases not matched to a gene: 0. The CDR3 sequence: CASSLGQGNQPQHF. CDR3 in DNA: TGTGCCAGCAGCTTAGGACAGGGGAATCAGCCCCAGCATTTT.

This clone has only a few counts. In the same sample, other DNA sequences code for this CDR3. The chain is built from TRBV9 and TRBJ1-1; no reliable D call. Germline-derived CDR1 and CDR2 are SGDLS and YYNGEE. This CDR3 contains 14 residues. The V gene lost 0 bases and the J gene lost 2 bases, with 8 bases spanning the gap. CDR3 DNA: TGTGCCAGCAGCGTAGTATCGGGAAACACTGAAGCTTTCTTT. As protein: CASSVVSGNTEAFF.

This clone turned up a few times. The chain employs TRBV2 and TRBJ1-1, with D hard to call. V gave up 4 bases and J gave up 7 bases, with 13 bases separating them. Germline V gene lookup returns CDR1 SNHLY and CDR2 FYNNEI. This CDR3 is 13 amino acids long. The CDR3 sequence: CASSVNFRDEAFF. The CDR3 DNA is TGTGCCAGCAGTGTTAATTTCCGGGATGAAGCTTTCTTT.

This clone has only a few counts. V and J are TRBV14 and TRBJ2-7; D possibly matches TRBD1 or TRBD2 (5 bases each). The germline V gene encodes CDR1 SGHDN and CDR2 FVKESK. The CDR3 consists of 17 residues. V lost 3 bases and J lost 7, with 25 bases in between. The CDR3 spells CASSQAFRKGPSSEQYF. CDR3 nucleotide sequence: TGTGCCAGCAGCCAGGCGTTCCGGAAGGGACCCTCGTCTGAGCAGTACTTC.

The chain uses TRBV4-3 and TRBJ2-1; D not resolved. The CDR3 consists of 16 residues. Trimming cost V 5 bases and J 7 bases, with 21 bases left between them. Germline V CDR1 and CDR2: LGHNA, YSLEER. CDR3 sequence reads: CASSVIMAAARNEQFF. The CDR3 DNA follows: TGCGCCAGCAGCGTTATTATGGCTGCTGCAAGAAATGAGCAGTTCTTC.

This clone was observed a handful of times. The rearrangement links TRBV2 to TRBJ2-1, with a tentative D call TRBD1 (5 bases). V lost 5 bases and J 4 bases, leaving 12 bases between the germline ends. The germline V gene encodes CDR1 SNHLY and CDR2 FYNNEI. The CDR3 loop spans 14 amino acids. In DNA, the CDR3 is TGTGCCAGCAGTAGACAGCCCCATTACAATGAGCAGTTCTTC. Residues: CASSRQPHYNEQFF.

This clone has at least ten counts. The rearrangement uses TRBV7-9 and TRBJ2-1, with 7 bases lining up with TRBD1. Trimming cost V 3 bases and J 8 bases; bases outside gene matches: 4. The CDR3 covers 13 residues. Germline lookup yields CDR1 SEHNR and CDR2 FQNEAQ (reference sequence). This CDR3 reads CASSFDRAHEQFF. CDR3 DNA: TGTGCCAGCAGCTTCGACAGGGCTCATGAGCAGTTCTTC.

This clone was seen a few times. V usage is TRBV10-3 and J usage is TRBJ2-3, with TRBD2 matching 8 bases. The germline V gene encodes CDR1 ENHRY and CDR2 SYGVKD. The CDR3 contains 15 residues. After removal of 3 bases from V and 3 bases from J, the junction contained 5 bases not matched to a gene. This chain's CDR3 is CAISDSGKLTDTQYF. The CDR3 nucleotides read TGTGCCATCAGTGATAGCGGGAAGTTGACAGATACGCAGTATTTT.

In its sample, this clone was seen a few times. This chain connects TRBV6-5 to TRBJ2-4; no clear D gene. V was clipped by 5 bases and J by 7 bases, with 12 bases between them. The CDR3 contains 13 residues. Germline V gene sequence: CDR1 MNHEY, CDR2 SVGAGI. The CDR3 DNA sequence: TGTGCCAGCAGTGCGTACGACCAGAACATTCAGTACTTC. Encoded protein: CASSAYDQNIQYF.

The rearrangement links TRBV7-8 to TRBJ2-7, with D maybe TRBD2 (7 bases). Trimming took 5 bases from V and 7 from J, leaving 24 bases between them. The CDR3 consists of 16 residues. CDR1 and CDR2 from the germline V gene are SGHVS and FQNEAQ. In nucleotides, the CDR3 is TGTGCCAGCAGCACCCCCCCGGGGGGACATTCATATGAGCAGTACGTC. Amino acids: CASSTPPGGHSYEQYV.